The clone carrying this T cell receptor (beta chain) came up once. Profiled with immunoSEQ multiplex PCR; TCRdb holds only in-frame clones, not every one. The sample has about a million clones; 60% to 85% are singletons. Free of recent acute infections or vaccinations, the donors were healthy HIV-negative adults. The sample originates from a study of shared clonotypes between healthy human individuals. This CDR3 has 12 residues. Per the germline V gene, CDR1 is SQVTM and CDR2 is ANQGSEA. Deletions cut 3 bases from V and 8 bases from J, with 12 bases between. Sequencing was done on a sample of memory CD4+ T cells from PBMCs. Subset noted: CD45RA-negative fraction. The V and J genes are TRBV29-1 and TRBJ2-3; no clear D gene. This TCR was recovered from a man younger than 30 in good health. Some clones in this sample may be carry-over from other donors' samples. The CDR3 sequence: CSVDQHSGTQYF. The CDR3 nucleotides are TGCAGCGTTGATCAACATTCGGGTACGCAGTATTTT.